What follows are 3 T cell receptor beta chains derived from one specimen sequenced in a study of shared clonotypes between healthy human individuals. Clones were sequenced by immunoSEQ multiplex PCR, and TCRdb holds only the in-frame ones, with some missing. Of just over 2,000,000 clones in the sample, 95% were seen once. Source material: naive CD4+ T cells sorted from blood. Subset in this sample: CD45RA+ positively selected. These receptors were collected from a man between 18 and 35 years old in good health.

V gene TRBV30 combines with J gene TRBJ2-7; D uncertain. V was cut by 1 base and J by 2 bases, with 6 bases left in between. The CDR3 is 12 amino acids. Germline CDR1 GTSNPN, CDR2 SVGIG (reference sequence). CDR3 protein: CAWSAYAYEQYF. In nucleotides, the CDR3 is TGTGCCTGGAGTGCCTATGCCTACGAGCAGTACTTC.

In the case of this clone: The sample holds other DNA sequences that translate to the same CDR3. This rearrangement joins TRBV28 to TRBJ1-6, with no clear D. The CDR3 totals 12 residues. V lost 2 bases to trimming and J lost 7 bases, with 3 bases between them. CDR1 is MDHEN and CDR2 is SYDVKM in the germline V gene. The CDR3 sequence: CASSLPNSPLHF. DNA for the CDR3: TGTGCCAGCAGTTTACCCAATTCACCCCTCCACTTT.

This clone occurred once. The gene calls are TRBV4-1 and TRBJ2-2; possible D gene TRBD1, 6 bases. The germline V and J ends were trimmed by 1 base and 2 bases, with 11 bases remaining between them. The CDR3 runs to 16 residues. Germline V gene data show CDR1 as MGHRA and CDR2 as YSYEKL. In nucleotides, the CDR3 is TGCGCCAGCAGCCAAGTACCAGGGGCTAACACCGGGGAGCTGTTTTTT. Translation: CASSQVPGANTGELFF.